The 12 T cell receptor beta chains in this list originate from one sample, sequenced in a study of CXCR3-negative and CXCR3-positive naive CD8 T cells. The study made its TRB cDNA libraries by 5' RACE, adding UMI labels. TCRdb re-called the 5' RACE reads and gives one entry per CDR3 protein, without DNA. The sample totals about 45,000 distinct CDR3 sequences; its top ten clones hold 2.5%. Sequencing was carried out using naive CXCR3- CD8+ T cells from blood. Stated subset: CD45RO-CCR7+CD27+CD95- naive CD8+ T cells lacking CXCR3 (TNR3-). The receptor set was obtained from a human donor in good health. Some clones in this sample may be carry-over from other donors' samples.

The chain uses TRBV29-1 and TRBJ2-5; TCRdb proposes TRBD2, but this gene call is untestable without DNA. CDR1 and CDR2 (germline): SQVTM, ANQGSEA. CDR3 length equals 16 residues. The CDR3 protein is CSVDGLAGGLQETQYF. The full variable domain, in which reference TRBV29-1 and TRBJ2-5 provide the parts outside the CDR3, is SAVISQKPSRDICQRGTSLTIQCQVDSQVTMMFWYRQQPGQSLTLIATANQGSEATYESGFVIDKFPISRPNLTFSTLTVSNMSPEDSSIYLCSVDGLAGGLQETQYFGPGTRLLVL.

This chain links TRBV28 with TRBJ2-7; absent DNA, TCRdb's TRBD2 call cannot be checked. The CDR3 runs 12 residues. Germline lookup yields CDR1 MDHEN and CDR2 SYDVKM. The CDR3 sequence: CASTGGGLEQYF.

Frequency places this clonotype as large. The V and J genes are TRBV10-1 and TRBJ1-6. The CDR3 contains 15 residues. Germline V CDR1 and CDR2: WNHNN, SYGVQD (reference sequence). The CDR3 loop is CASRLRSSYNSPLHF.

The chain is built from TRBV7-6 and TRBJ2-7; with no DNA, the TCRdb D assignment of TRBD2 cannot be verified. This CDR3 region has 15 residues. Germline loops: CDR1 SGHVS, CDR2 FNYEAQ. The CDR3 sequence is CASSDVGPGNNEQYF.

V gene TRBV12-3 or TRBV12-4 combines with J gene TRBJ1-3. The CDR3 is made up of 15 amino acids. The CDR3 region is CASSLSELSRNTIYF.

J is TRBJ1-5 and V is TRBV7-8. The CDR3 runs to 14 residues. In germline, CDR1 is SGHVS, CDR2 FQNEAQ. The CDR3 loop reads CASSSGDTVQPQHF.

The chain uses TRBV6-2 or TRBV6-3 and TRBJ2-4. The germline CDR1 and CDR2 sequences are MNHEY and SVGEGT. The CDR3 loop spans 14 amino acids. The CDR3 here is CASSYSTSSDIQYF.

The rearrangement links TRBV28 to TRBJ1-1; no DNA is available, so the TRBD1 call from TCRdb remains unchecked. The CDR3 is made up of 14 amino acids. Germline V CDR1 and CDR2: MDHEN, SYDVKM. The CDR3 reads CASSPGRGLAEAFF.

The chain employs TRBV9 and TRBJ2-5; there is no DNA to check the TCRdb D call of TRBD1. The CDR3 runs to 14 residues. The germline V gene has CDR1 SGDLS and CDR2 YYNGEE. This CDR3 reads CASSVGDTQETQYF.

This rearrangement joins TRBV4-1 to TRBJ2-2; TCRdb's D gene call, TRBD1, goes unchecked for lack of DNA. Germline CDR1 and CDR2: MGHRA and YSYEKL. The CDR3 spans 16 residues. CDR3 amino acids: CASSQKGGLNTGELFF.

The rearrangement links TRBV5-5 to TRBJ2-1; no DNA is available, so the TRBD2 call from TCRdb remains unchecked. Germline CDR1 and CDR2: SGHKS and YYEKEE (reference sequence). The CDR3 covers 15 residues. The chain's CDR3 is CASSLDGTTPNEQFF.

This chain links TRBV15 with TRBJ2-7; checking the TCRdb D call of TRBD1 is not possible without DNA. Per germline, CDR1 LNHNV and CDR2 YYDKDF (reference sequence). CDR3 length: 16 residues. CDR3: CATSRDRPRQGSEQYF. The full variable domain, its missing parts supplied by reference TRBV15 and TRBJ2-7, is DAMVIQNPRYQVTQFGKPVTLSCSQTLNHNVMYWYQQKSSQAPKLLFHYYDKDFNNEADTPDNFQSRRPNTSFCFLDIRSPGLGDTAMYLCATSRDRPRQGSEQYFGPGTRLTVT.